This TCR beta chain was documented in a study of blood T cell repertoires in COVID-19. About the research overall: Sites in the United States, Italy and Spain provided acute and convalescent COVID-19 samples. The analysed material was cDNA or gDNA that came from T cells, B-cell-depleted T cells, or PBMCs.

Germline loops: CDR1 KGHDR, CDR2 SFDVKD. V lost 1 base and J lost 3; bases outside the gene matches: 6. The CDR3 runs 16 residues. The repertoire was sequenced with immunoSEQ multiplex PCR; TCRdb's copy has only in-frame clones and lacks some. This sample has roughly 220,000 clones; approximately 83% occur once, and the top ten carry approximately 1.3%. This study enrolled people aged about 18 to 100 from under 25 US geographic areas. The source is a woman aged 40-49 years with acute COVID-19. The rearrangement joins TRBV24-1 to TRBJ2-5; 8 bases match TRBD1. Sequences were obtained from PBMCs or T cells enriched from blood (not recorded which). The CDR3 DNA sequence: TGTGCCACCAGTGATTTCGTCAGGGGGCCGGAAGAGACCCAGTACTTC. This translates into CATSDFVRGPEETQYF.